A selection of T cell receptor beta chains follows, all from one sample in a study of T cells in localized non-small cell lung cancer. Using immunoSEQ multiplex PCR, the repertoire was profiled, and TCRdb retains in-frame clones only, with some absent. In the table there are about 34,000 clones, about 92% of which are singletons. The sequencing used peripheral blood, collected before any cancer treatment. The receptor set was obtained from a female donor over 55 with stage I lung adenocarcinoma. CDR3s include the opening cysteine and the closing phenylalanine or tryptophan. The order of the fields is D gene, clone size, V gene, J gene, CDR3 DNA, CDR3 protein. A D gene is named only where the DNA matches it firmly. Size is stated for part of the rows, as once, few or many counts, or as a class when the clone is expanded.

TRBD1	NA	TRBV7-3	TRBJ2-5	TGTGCCAGCAGCAGGGGGACCAGGGGGCAACTTTTTAAGGAGATTCAGTACTTC	CASSRGTRGQLFKEIQYF
NA	NA	TRBV18	TRBJ2-5	TGTGCCAGCTCACCAACCGAGGAGACCCAGTACTTC	CASSPTEETQYF
NA	NA	TRBV28	TRBJ2-5	TGTGCCAGCAGTTTACGCCGGGATCGAGAGACCCAGTACTTC	CASSLRRDRETQYF
NA	NA	TRBV18	TRBJ2-5	TGTGCCAGCTCACCACCGGTTGGAGAGACCCAGTACTTC	CASSPPVGETQYF
TRBD2	NA	TRBV10-3	TRBJ2-4	TGTGCCATCAGTGAGCAAGCGGGGGGAGCCAAAAACATTCAGTACTTC	CAISEQAGGAKNIQYF
NA	NA	TRBV7-3	TRBJ2-2	TGTGCCAGCAGCACTAGACAGTCAATCGGGGAGCTGTTTTTT	CASSTRQSIGELFF
TRBD1	NA	TRBV30	TRBJ1-2	TGTGCCGAACAACATGGGACAGGGAATGGCTACACCTTC	CAEQHGTGNGYTF
TRBD1	NA	TRBV6-4	TRBJ2-3	TGTGCCAGCAGTGACTCTGACAGGGTTACAGATACGCAGTATTTT	CASSDSDRVTDTQYF
NA	NA	TRBV7-9	TRBJ1-3	TGTGCCAGCAGCTTAGATCAGATCTCTGGAAACACCATATATTTT	CASSLDQISGNTIYF
NA	once	TRBV10-3	TRBJ1-1	TGTGCCATCAGTGAGTATAGGGATGAAGCTTTCTTT	CAISEYRDEAFF
NA	NA	TRBV2	TRBJ1-1	TGTGCCAGCACCTCACAGGGAATTTCGACTGAAGCTTTCTTT	CASTSQGISTEAFF
NA	NA	TRBV15	TRBJ1-5	TGTGCCACCAGCAGAGGAGGGGCAGCTAGCAATCAGCCCCAGCATTTT	CATSRGGAASNQPQHF
NA	NA	TRBV2	TRBJ1-2	TGTGCCAGCAGTGGAGGCTTCGGGGGAAACACCTTC	CASSGGFGGNTF
NA	NA	TRBV4-3	TRBJ2-2	TGCGCCAGCAGCCAAGATCCTAGCTCGAACACCGGGGAGCTGTTTTTT	CASSQDPSSNTGELFF
NA	NA	TRBV4-3	TRBJ1-2	TGCGCCAGCAGCCAAGTGGGATATGGCTACACCTTC	CASSQVGYGYTF
NA	NA	TRBV29-1	TRBJ2-1	TGCAGCGTTGAAGGCGTCCCGGCGTCAAATGAGCAGTTCTTC	CSVEGVPASNEQFF
NA	NA	TRBV11-2	TRBJ2-3	TGTGCCAGCAGCTTAGGACCCCTTAGCACAGATACGCAGTATTTT	CASSLGPLSTDTQYF
NA	once	TRBV11-2	TRBJ2-1	TGTGCCAGCAGCCCCCGGACAGGAGGGGGCAATGAGCAGTTCTTC	CASSPRTGGGNEQFF
NA	NA	TRBV15	TRBJ1-2	TGTGCCACCAGCAGAGATGGGAACTATGGCTACACCTTC	CATSRDGNYGYTF
NA	NA	TRBV6-6	TRBJ2-3	TGTGCCAGCAGTACCACAGATACGCAGTATTTT	CASSTTDTQYF
NA	NA	TRBV18	TRBJ2-3	TGTGCCAGCTCACCACCCTCCCTGACAGGTTACACGCAGTATTTT	CASSPPSLTGYTQYF
TRBD2	NA	TRBV7-2	TRBJ2-1	TGTGCCAGCAGCCGCTGGACTAGCGGCAACAATGAGCAGTTCTTC	CASSRWTSGNNEQFF
NA	NA	TRBV19	TRBJ1-4	TGTGCCAGTAGTAGACCGGGGGCGCCAGGGGAAAAACTGTTTTTT	CASSRPGAPGEKLFF
NA	NA	TRBV15	TRBJ1-4	TGTGCCACCAGCAGAGGGGCGGCAACTAATGAAAAACTGTTTTTT	CATSRGAATNEKLFF
TRBD2	NA	TRBV28	TRBJ2-7	TGTGCCAGCAGTTTACTAACGGGGGGTATATCCTACGAGCAGTACTTC	CASSLLTGGISYEQYF
TRBD1	NA	TRBV5-1	TRBJ1-5	TGCGCCAGCAGAGGAGGGACAGATCAGCCCCAGCATTTT	CASRGGTDQPQHF
TRBD1	NA	TRBV27	TRBJ1-5	TGTGCCAGCAGACGGACAGGGTCTAGCAATCAGCCCCAGCATTTT	CASRRTGSSNQPQHF
TRBD1	NA	TRBV27	TRBJ2-3	TGTGCCAGCAGGACTAACACCGGGACAGCCCCATACAGAAATACGCAGTATTTT	CASRTNTGTAPYRNTQYF
TRBD1	NA	TRBV7-9	TRBJ2-5	TGTGCCAGCAGCTTAACCGGGACAGGGAAAGAGACCCAGTACTTC	CASSLTGTGKETQYF
TRBD1	NA	TRBV7-3	TRBJ2-3	TGTGCCAGCAGCCGGGACAGGATAACAGATACGCAGTATTTT	CASSRDRITDTQYF
TRBD2	NA	TRBV2	TRBJ2-2	TGTGCCAGCAGGCGGGAGGGGTCGAACACCGGGGAGCTGTTTTTT	CASRREGSNTGELFF
NA	NA	TRBV21-1	TRBJ1-1	TGTGCCAGCAGCAAGAGGCAGGGGGCGAACACTGAAGCTTTCTTT	CASSKRQGANTEAFF
NA	NA	TRBV30	TRBJ2-5	TGTGCCTGGAGTAGAGAGACCCAGTACTTC	CAWSRETQYF
NA	NA	TRBV7-2	TRBJ2-2	TGTGCCAGCAGCTTCAACGGGGGACTCAACACCGGGGAGCTGTTTTTT	CASSFNGGLNTGELFF
NA	few	TRBV7-9	TRBJ2-5	TGTGCCAGCAGCTTTCTCCCCGAGACCCAGTACTTC	CASSFLPETQYF
TRBD2	NA	TRBV10-3	TRBJ2-6	TGTGCCATCAGTGTTGCGGGGGGCTCTGGGGCCAACGTCCTGACTTTC	CAISVAGGSGANVLTF
NA	NA	TRBV9	TRBJ1-1	TGTGCCAGCACAGAAGTGGGAAGAAACACTGAAGCTTTCTTT	CASTEVGRNTEAFF
TRBD1	NA	TRBV7-3	TRBJ2-5	TGTGCCAGCAGCTTGTTACCACGGGCAGGGGGACAAGAGACCCAGTACTTC	CASSLLPRAGGQETQYF
TRBD1	NA	TRBV9	TRBJ1-2	TGTGCCAGCAGCGCTCTCCCAGGGGGAAGCTATGGCTACACCTTC	CASSALPGGSYGYTF